A selection of T cell receptor beta chains follows, all from one sample in a study of T cells after yellow fever vaccination. One entry per CDR3 protein results from TCRdb running MiXCR on the 5' RACE reads. The sample comprises about 14,000 distinct CDR3 sequences, 7.3% of which are singletons, and more than 1.5% rests with the top ten. Material: PBMCs, either bulk or a sorted T-cell subset (CD4+, CD8+, memory, or dextramer-sorted; not recorded which), obtained on the day of the yellow fever booster vaccination. These receptors were taken from a man aged 18 to 35 who received the YFV17D yellow fever vaccine. Both conserved end residues are trimmed from each CDR3.

v_gene	CDR3aa
TRBV5-6	ASSWDTGELF
TRBV7-9	ASSSVRGAKDTGELF
TRBV6-2/TRBV6-3	ASSYPRPMAEAF
TRBV7-3	ASSLWATGPRNTGELF
TRBV5-6	ASSFWTGNIGNTIY
TRBV7-9	ASSSYQGNEKLF
TRBV9	ASWREFYGYT
TRBV4-2	ASNTRPGDPGELF
TRBV5-6	ASSFQGRNYGYT
TRBV3-1	ASSQAGVSSYEQY
TRBV10-3	AISGGTSGGARYNEQF
TRBV4-2	ASSQDRDTGDLQETQY
TRBV7-9	ASTPSQADTQY
TRBV28	ASTPEGQRFSGANVLT
TRBV20-1	SADDSYGYT
TRBV7-2	ASSLNRDQPQH
TRBV18	ASSLQQETQY
TRBV5-1	ASSLASVGRGEETQY
TRBV7-2	ASSTGLAYETQY
TRBV9	ASSPRAGINSPQH
TRBV7-2	ASSLGQLDEQY
TRBV19	ASSFRTGGRTGELF